This T cell receptor beta chain was captured in a study of human T cells and chemical hapten exposure (dated by TCRdb to 2020 to 2022). General notes on the study: For sensitization, 2% DPC in acetone was applied to a roughly 2 cm by roughly 2 cm area of upper inner arm skin. Throughout the study period of roughly five months, patients also received therapeutic DPC doses to the scalp every week. Patch tests used Finn chambers with 0.01% DPC on the upper back, scored after 6 days by International Contact Dermatitis Research Group standards. The patient cohort, mostly female, included alopecia areata with under or over 50% scalp involvement, alopecia totalis and alopecia universalis. The libraries were sequenced as a pool, and the TCR yield per sample differed mostly because of small variations in library volumes within the pool. The study tracked peripheral blood TCR repertoire changes in vivo during primary and secondary sensitization to the hapten diphenylcyclopropenone (DPC) in alopecia patients. Blood samples were taken from patients before sensitization (week 0) and then at 2, 6 and about 24 weeks after DPC sensitization. For TCR sequencing, blood came from some 31 alopecia patients at anywhere from one to four time points (pre-sensitization, 2, 6 and 24 weeks).

Receptor libraries were prepared by RACE. Sequencer: NextSeq 500. Library preparation attached unique molecular identifiers to individual cDNA molecules for quantitative, reproducible TCR counting. For every blood RNA sample, sequencing covered both the TCR alpha and TCR beta chains. From the authors' description of their analysis: A median of about 87,000 TCRs per sample was observed, with a range of 23,224 to 690,600. V, J and CDR3 annotation of the TCR reads was performed with the Decombinator software suite. Every sample was subsampled to the same number of TCRs (28,000) for the PS versus PT1 abundance plots. Expanded TCRs were defined as absent before sensitization and observed at least eight times at the 2-week time point. The raw public data were reprocessed by TCRdb itself: fastp quality trimming at Q25, MiXCR clonotype calling, in-frame beta chains only. Rows matching on CDR3 protein sequence are summarized as one entry with the most common DNA and genes. TCRdb's processing, not the authors' own work, is the source of the V and J calls. For this sample there are some 81,000 distinct CDR3 sequences; 11% appear just once. Roughly 1.5% of the sample comes from the top ten.

This specimen's time point label, interpreted: patch test 2, 6 weeks after DPC sensitization. The treatment or condition label for this specimen denotes: therapeutic diphenylcyclopropenone sensitization with weekly scalp DPC. At every patch-test visit, the blood draw took place before the patch test was put on. Eligible patients were aged 18 to 70, diagnosed with alopecia, deemed suitable for DPC therapy, and excluded if pregnant. Total RNA was extracted from unfractionated whole blood collected in Tempus Blood RNA tubes. General study outcomes and caveats: After repeated subsampling, the strength of the expansion versus patch-test correlation and the threshold at which it became significant changed. Compared with pre-sensitization or healthy control sets, expanded TCRs formed significantly more large CDR3 similarity clusters, which is consistent with antigen-driven responses. The number of TCRs above 1 in 1000 frequency did not change with DPC sensitization; there was no evidence of global repertoire structure alterations. A positive correlation was found between the number of PT1 expanded TCRs and patch test score, with significance reached at thresholds 8, 16 and 32 but not 4. Because all patients had alopecia, a presumed autoimmune disease, the immune response of the patients might differ from that of healthy individuals.

There are 12 amino acids in the CDR3, from cysteine to phenylalanine inclusive. CDR3 DNA is the only sequence kept; it has 36 bases, read in frame from the first base. The germline V gene provides CDR1 MNHEY and CDR2 SVGEGT. V is reduced by 5 bases and J by 4 bases, leaving a spacing of 6 bases between them. This clonotype has a handful of counts. Its antigen is not yet known. No base quality information exists; no much larger clone differs at one position. This sequence was found in a man aged 18 to 30 with alopecia areata. Some clones in this sample may be carry-over from other donors' samples. Recombination joined TRBV6-2 or TRBV6-3 with TRBJ2-1, with the D gene not confidently named. The sequencing here drew on whole blood, taken in connection with sensitization to the hapten diphenylcyclopropenone (DPC). The sequenced DNA: TGTGCCAGCAGTCAACAATACAATGAGCAGTTCTTC. It specifies CASSQQYNEQFF.